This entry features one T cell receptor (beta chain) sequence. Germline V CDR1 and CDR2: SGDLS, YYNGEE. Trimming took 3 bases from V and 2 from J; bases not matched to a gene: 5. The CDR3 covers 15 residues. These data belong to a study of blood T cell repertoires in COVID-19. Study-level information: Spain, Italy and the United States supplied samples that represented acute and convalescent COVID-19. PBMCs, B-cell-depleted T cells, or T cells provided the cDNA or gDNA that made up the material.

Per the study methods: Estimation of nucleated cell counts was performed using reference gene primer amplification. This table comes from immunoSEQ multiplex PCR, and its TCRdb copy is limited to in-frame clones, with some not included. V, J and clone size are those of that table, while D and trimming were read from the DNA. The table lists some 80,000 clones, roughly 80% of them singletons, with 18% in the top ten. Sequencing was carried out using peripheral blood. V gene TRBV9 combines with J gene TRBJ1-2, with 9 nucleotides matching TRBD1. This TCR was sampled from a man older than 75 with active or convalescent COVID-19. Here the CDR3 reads CASSATGGQNYGYTF. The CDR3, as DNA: TGTGCCAGCAGCGCAACAGGGGGCCAAAACTATGGCTACACCTTC.